Listed here are 21 T cell receptor beta chains from one sample, sequenced in a study of blood T cell repertoires in COVID-19. Profiled with immunoSEQ multiplex PCR; TCRdb holds only in-frame clones, not every one. Of over 130,000 clones detected, around 80% appear once; the ten largest clones hold around 4.8%. Sequences were obtained from peripheral blood. The receptors originated from an elderly woman with active or convalescent COVID-19.

The CDR3 is CASSQAGGRTEAFF. The CDR3, as DNA: TGTGCCAGCAGCCAAGCAGGGGGCAGGACTGAAGCTTTCTTT. The V and J genes are TRBV3-1 (or the pseudogene TRBV3-2) and TRBJ1-1, with TRBD1 matching over 8 bases. The CDR3 totals 14 residues. The trim removed 1 base at V and 5 bases at J, leaving 3 bases unmatched. The germline V gene has CDR1 LGHDT and CDR2 YNNKEL (reference sequence).

The V gene is TRBV27, the J gene TRBJ1-2; the match to TRBD1 covers 8 bases. After removal of 4 bases from V and 4 bases from J, the junction contained 8 bases not matched to a gene. The germline V gene has CDR1 MNHEY and CDR2 SMNVEV (reference sequence). The CDR3 totals 15 residues. This chain's CDR3 is CASSSTGVRSYGYTF. The CDR3 coding sequence is TGTGCCAGCAGTTCGACAGGGGTTCGGAGCTATGGCTACACCTTC.

This chain uses TRBV6-6 with TRBJ1-4; 7 bases match TRBD1. The CDR3 contains 15 residues. V was clipped by 6 bases and J by 7 bases; unmatched bases: 11. Germline lookup yields CDR1 MNHNY and CDR2 SVGAGI (reference sequence). Here the CDR3 DNA reads TGTGCCAGCAGGCATATAAGGGGGCAAAGTGAAAAACTGTTTTTT. It specifies CASRHIRGQSEKLFF.

The gene calls are TRBV4-1 and TRBJ2-5; 10 bases map to TRBD2. Per germline, CDR1 MGHRA and CDR2 YSYEKL. V trimming: 1 base; J trimming: 2 bases; junction bases outside the gene matches: 4. The CDR3 loop spans 16 amino acids. DNA of the CDR3: TGCGCCAGCAGCCAAGTCGGAGCGGGGGGGCAAGAGACCCAGTACTTC. Translation: CASSQVGAGGQETQYF.

CDR3 residues: CASSLDLTGGGEKLFF. The DNA for the CDR3 is TGTGCCAGCAGCTTAGACCTGACAGGGGGCGGGGAAAAACTGTTTTTT. The chain recombines TRBV11-3 with TRBJ1-4; 10 bases fit TRBD1. The ends lost 0 bases at V and 8 bases at J; junction bases unmatched: 6. Germline V gene sequence: CDR1 SGHNT, CDR2 YENEEA. The CDR3 is made up of 16 amino acids.

The chain joins TRBV5-1 to TRBJ2-1; perhaps TRBD2 as D (6 bases). The CDR3 length is 16 residues. The germline CDR1 and CDR2 sequences are SGHRS and YFSETQ. V was shortened by 5 bases and J by 0 bases, with 15 bases between the two germline ends. DNA of the CDR3: TGCGCCAGCAGGGGGGGTGAAGGGAGCTCCTACAATGAGCAGTTCTTC. It specifies CASRGGEGSSYNEQFF.

V gene TRBV2 combines with J gene TRBJ1-5; 7 bases align to TRBD1. The CDR3 extends over 15 amino acids. Losses at the gene ends were 2 bases for V and 7 bases for J; bases not matched to a gene: 8. Germline V CDR1 and CDR2: SNHLY, FYNNEI. CDR3 residues: CASSEWAGGGQPQHF. The CDR3 DNA is TGTGCCAGCAGTGAATGGGCAGGGGGTGGCCAGCCCCAGCATTTT. The variable domain in full, completed from reference TRBV2 and TRBJ1-5, reads EPEVTQTPSHQVTQMGQEVILRCVPISNHLYFYWYRQILGQKVEFLVSFYNNEISEKSEIFDDQFSVERPDGSNFTLKIRSTKLEDSAMYFCASSEWAGGGQPQHFGDGTRLSIL.

This chain connects TRBV7-8 to TRBJ2-4, with D possibly TRBD1 on 5 matching bases. The V and J ends lost 1 base and 0 bases respectively, with 7 bases between them. This CDR3 spans 15 amino acids. Germline CDR1 is SGHVS and CDR2 is FQNEAQ. This CDR3 reads CASSLETGAKNIQYF. In DNA, the CDR3 is TGTGCCAGCAGCTTAGAAACAGGAGCCAAAAACATTCAGTACTTC.

The rearrangement links TRBV5-1 to TRBJ2-2; D possibly corresponds to TRBD2 (5 bases). The CDR3 loop spans 16 amino acids. The germline gives CDR1 SGHRS, CDR2 YFSETQ. V lost 4 bases and J 5 bases, leaving 18 bases between the germline ends. The DNA of the CDR3 is TGCGCCAGCAGCGGAACCATTTCCCCGGGGACCGGGGAGCTGTTTTTT. Protein sequence: CASSGTISPGTGELFF.

This chain connects TRBV19 to TRBJ2-2; a weak D match, TRBD2 (6 bases). Trimming removed 2 bases at V and 6 bases at J, with 13 bases between. CDR1 LNHDA and CDR2 SQIVND come from the germline V gene (reference sequence). The CDR3 loop spans 15 amino acids. In DNA form, the CDR3 reads TGTGCCAGTAGTATATTCGGGGGTAGCGCCGGGGAGCTGTTTTTT. Translated, it gives CASSIFGGSAGELFF.

The sample holds many counts of this clone. V gene TRBV9 combines with J gene TRBJ2-2; 8 bases are shared with TRBD2. The CDR3 runs to 18 residues. Trimming at V came to 0 bases and at J to 4 bases, leaving 11 bases not matched to a gene. Germline lookup yields CDR1 SGDLS and CDR2 YYNGEE. CDR3 in DNA: TGTGCCAGCAGCGTAGGTAGCGGGGCCCCAACGGGCACCGGGGAGCTGTTTTTT. Translating it yields CASSVGSGAPTGTGELFF.

The chain couples TRBV10-1 to TRBJ2-5, with unresolved D. This CDR3 has 14 residues. Germline-derived CDR1 and CDR2 are WNHNN and SYGVQD (reference sequence). Trimming shortened V by 3 bases and J by 5 bases, and 13 bases separated the two germline ends. CDR3 region: CASSDKAPRETQYF. CDR3 nucleotide sequence: TGCGCCAGCAGTGACAAGGCCCCTAGGGAGACCCAGTACTTC.

The chain carries TRBV5-4 and TRBJ2-5; a weak D match, TRBD1 (5 bases). Germline V lookup: CDR1 SGHNT, CDR2 YYREEE (reference sequence). Trimming stripped 2 bases from V and 5 bases from J, with 10 bases between. This CDR3 has 13 residues. The CDR3 loop reads CASSFQGPETQYF. DNA of the CDR3: TGTGCCAGCAGCTTCCAGGGCCCCGAGACCCAGTACTTC.

The rearrangement joins TRBV28 to TRBJ1-5; D not certain. Deletions cut 4 bases from V and 1 base from J, with 14 bases between. CDR1 is MDHEN and CDR2 is SYDVKM in the germline V gene. The CDR3 totals 16 residues. The CDR3 DNA reads TGTGCCAGCAGTTGGGAAAAGCGGGGAAGCAATCAGCCCCAGCATTTT. Protein sequence: CASSWEKRGSNQPQHF.

The chain employs TRBV28 and TRBJ1-5, with TRBD1 matching over 7 bases. Trimming cost V 6 bases and J 7 bases; bases outside gene matches: 9. CDR1 and CDR2 (germline): MDHEN, SYDVKM. The CDR3 runs to 14 residues. The CDR3 sequence: CASSRDRVEQPQHF. The CDR3 coding sequence is TGTGCCAGCAGCCGCGACAGGGTGGAACAGCCCCAGCATTTT.

Regarding this clone: The sample contains more than one DNA sequence encoding this CDR3. V is TRBV2 and J is TRBJ1-1; TRBD1 agrees at 9 bases. Germline values: CDR1 SNHLY, CDR2 FYNNEI. V was pared by 6 bases and J by 4 bases, with 0 bases of the junction left unmatched. The CDR3 covers 12 residues. For the CDR3, the DNA is TGTGCCAGCAGGGGACAGGGCACTGAAGCTTTCTTT. Translated: CASRGQGTEAFF.

The CDR3 is CASSLWPGDGYTF. The CDR3 nucleotides are TGTGCCAGCAGTTTATGGCCAGGGGATGGCTACACCTTC. The chain links TRBV28 to TRBJ1-2; D perhaps matches TRBD1 (6 bases). This CDR3 region has 13 residues. With 0 bases removed from V and 6 bases from J, the gap between germline ends came to 8 bases. Looked up from germline, CDR1 is MDHEN and CDR2 is SYDVKM.

This clone has a handful of counts. CDR3 in amino acids: CASSSGGDRINYGYTF. The CDR3 DNA follows: TGTGCCAGCAGCTCCGGCGGGGACAGAATTAACTATGGCTACACCTTC. The gene calls are TRBV5-4 and TRBJ1-2, with TRBD1 matching 7 bases. This CDR3 has 16 amino acids. CDR1 SGHNT and CDR2 YYREEE come from the germline V gene (reference sequence). After removal of 3 bases from V and 1 base from J, the junction contained 9 bases not matched to a gene.

The chain links TRBV12-3 or TRBV12-4 to TRBJ1-1; D is possibly TRBD1 (5 bases). Trimming took off 5 bases at V and 11 bases at J, with 15 bases between the two ends. There are 12 residues in the CDR3. CDR3 sequence: CASSPFGGRAFF. CDR3 sequence (DNA): TGTGCCAGCAGTCCGTTCGGGGGACGGGCTTTCTTT.

This clone was seen a few times. CDR3 nucleotide sequence: TGCGCCAGCGGGCTCTGGGGGGGCGCAGGTGAAAAACTGTTTTTT. Translation: CASGLWGGAGEKLFF. The chain has TRBV5-1 and TRBJ1-4, with D tentatively TRBD1 (6 bases). Trimming stripped 7 bases from V and 7 bases from J, with 20 bases between. This CDR3 region has 15 residues. Germline CDR1 is SGHRS and CDR2 is YFSETQ.

The gene calls are TRBV27 and TRBJ2-2; 8 bases are a match to TRBD2. The V and J ends lost 8 bases and 4 bases, in that order; junction bases with no gene match: 12. This CDR3 spans 16 amino acids. Per germline, CDR1 MNHEY and CDR2 SMNVEV (reference sequence). The CDR3 sequence is CASSRTAGGSTGELFF. CDR3 nucleotides: TGTGCCAGCTCCCGGACCGCGGGGGGTTCCACCGGGGAGCTGTTTTTT.